This T cell receptor (beta chain) came from a study of human T cells and chemical hapten exposure. Overall study: The study lasted roughly 22 weeks, and patients were dosed weekly with diphenylcyclopropenone on the scalp throughout. Study-level results: TCRs at high frequency, those above 1 in 1000, did not change with DPC sensitization.

The time point here: patch test 2, 6 weeks after DPC sensitization. Treatment noted: therapeutic diphenylcyclopropenone sensitization with weekly scalp DPC. Every donor had alopecia and was 18 to 70 years old; all were suitable for DPC. Individual cDNA molecules had unique molecular identifiers attached to them by the library. TCRdb ran MiXCR on the RACE reads and lists one entry per CDR3 protein. The sample has 70,000 to 95,000 distinct CDR3 sequences, 6.6% seen once. There are a few counts of this clonotype. Its antigen is currently unknown. The clonotype was recovered from a woman in her thirties with alopecia areata. Some clones in this sample may be carry-over from other donors' samples. The specimen comprised whole blood, sampled in connection with sensitization to the hapten diphenylcyclopropenone (DPC).

The chain's CDR3 is CASSLGATLEQFF. The CDR3 nucleotides are TGTGCCAGCAGCTTGGGGGCTACCCTTGAACAGTTCTTC. This chain joins TRBV5-4 and TRBJ2-1; D is ambiguous. This CDR3 spans 13 amino acids. Germline CDR1 and CDR2: SGHNT and YYREEE (reference sequence). V was pared by 0 bases and J by 13 bases, with 14 bases between.